This TCR beta chain was captured in a study of OX40 agonist ivuxolimab in advanced cancers. Findings of the study overall: CD4+ and CD8+ T cells in blood underwent clonal expansion by week 6 at 0.1 to 3.0 mg/kg. CD4+ T cells averaged fewer expanded clones than CD8+ T cells.

Peripheral blood came from all dose cohorts at three timepoints. Only in-frame clones appear in the TCRdb table, and some are missing; sequencing was by immunoSEQ multiplex PCR. The data contain about 7,800 clones, around 90% of them singletons. Worth noting for this clone: Its antigen is currently unknown.

The V end lost 0 bases, the J end lost 4 bases, and 3 bases lay between the germline ends. Germline CDR1 reads LGHNA; CDR2 reads YNFKEQ. The CDR3 runs to 12 residues. The sequence was obtained from an adult with an advanced solid tumor such as melanoma, head and neck, liver or kidney cancer. The chain combines TRBV4-2 with TRBJ1-2; no clear D gene. The source was CD4+ or CD8+ T cells sorted from blood, collected in a trial of the OX40 agonist ivuxolimab. This CDR3 is CASSQEGYGYTF. CDR3 DNA: TGTGCCAGCAGCCAAGAGGGCTATGGCTACACCTTC.